This TCR beta chain was captured in a study of regulatory T cells in long-lasting Graves disease. The overall study: Graves' patients who were just diagnosed had used antithyroid drugs for under 3 months. General study results and limits: Relative to new patients (under 1,000), persistent patients exhibited greater sharing of public clonotypes (over 2,500).

This sample's time point: newly diagnosed GD, antithyroid drugs for less than 3 months. RNA extracted from PBMCs served as the sequencing template. The length of the CDR3 is 20 residues. Germline CDR1 is LNHDA and CDR2 is SQIVND (reference sequence). The trim removed 1 base at V and 5 bases at J, leaving 20 bases unmatched. Through Arm-PCR of CDR3 regions and iRepertoire HTBI primers, TCR beta libraries were built. TCRdb itself ran the multiplex PCR reads through MiXCR, one entry per CDR3 protein. This table has 450,000 to 650,000 distinct CDR3 sequences, about 16% appearing once. On this clonotype: The antigen is undetermined.

These data also formed part of another study, on T cells in Graves' hyperthyroidism and ophthalmopathy.

The rearrangement links TRBV19 to TRBJ1-5; TRBD1 agrees at 7 bases. The source of this sequence is a woman aged 35-65 years with Graves disease. The sample in question was peripheral blood mononuclear cells (PBMCs), obtained at new diagnosis, from a patient treated with antithyroid drugs. The CDR3 nucleotides are TGTGCCAGTAGTATAGGAAACCTGGACAGGACGAAAAGCTTTTATCAGCCCCAGCATTTT. It codes for CASSIGNLDRTKSFYQPQHF.